The clone carrying this TCR beta chain was seen a few times. Its antigen is not identified. The sample comes from a study of T cell responses to AZD1222 COVID-19 vaccine. Across the study: Analyses pooled second doses at about 4 or about 12 weeks. Study-level points and caveats: Donors were largely white British and mainly female; clonal diversity was possibly underestimated. There were vaccine-associated CD4 TCRs across spike, dominant at 160-218 and 743-854.

V was cut by 6 bases and J by 2 bases, with 13 bases left in between. CDR1 is GTSNPN and CDR2 is SVGIG in the germline V gene (reference sequence). The CDR3 length is 13 residues. The data were produced by immunoSEQ multiplex PCR, yet TCRdb's version contains in-frame clones alone and is incomplete. This table holds about 180,000 clones, 88% found once. The rearrangement links TRBV30 to TRBJ1-2, with D unclear. This sequence was found in an adult in good health. The material was peripheral blood, obtained on day 0 of AZD1222 vaccination. The CDR3 loop reads CACNSQVNYGYTF. In DNA, the CDR3 is TGTGCCTGCAACTCTCAGGTGAACTATGGCTACACCTTC.